The 18 T cell receptor beta chains below all came from one sample that was sequenced in a study of cytomegalovirus exposure and HLA in healthy donors. The PCR was carried out with 60 Vbeta primers and 13 Jbeta primers. Profiling relied on immunoSEQ multiplex PCR, and the TCRdb table lists in-frame clones only, not all of them. The sample contains 100,000 or so clones, 70% to 80% of which appear only once. Sequencing was performed on PBMCs. These receptors were taken from a man in his forties or fifties in good health and CMV-seronegative.

The chain uses TRBV5-1 and TRBJ1-1, with TRBD1 matching over 9 bases. V was clipped by 4 bases and J by 4 bases; unmatched bases: 8. This CDR3 is 15 amino acids long. CDR1 is SGHRS, CDR2 YFSETQ, per germline. The CDR3 sequence: CASSAGDREGTEAFF. The DNA for the CDR3 is TGCGCCAGCAGCGCGGGGGACAGGGAGGGCACTGAAGCTTTCTTT. Supplemented by reference TRBV5-1 and TRBJ1-1, the full variable domain reads KAGVTQTPRYLIKTRGQQVTLSCSPISGHRSVSWYQQTPGQGLQFLFEYFSETQRNKGNFPGRFSGRQFSNSRSEMNVSTLELGDSALYLCASSAGDREGTEAFFGQGTRLTVV.

This clone has a handful of counts. The chain has TRBV27 and TRBJ2-3; 13 bases are shared with TRBD2. The junction had 1 base not matched to a gene; V was cut back by 4 bases and J by 6 bases. Per the germline V gene, CDR1 is MNHEY and CDR2 is SMNVEV (reference sequence). The CDR3 totals 14 residues. CDR3 protein: CASSSGLAGDTQYF. In nucleotides, the CDR3 is TGTGCCAGCAGTTCGGGACTAGCGGGGGATACGCAGTATTTT.

The chain employs TRBV7-8 and TRBJ1-5, with D perhaps TRBD1 (5 bases). V dropped 4 bases and J dropped 7 bases, with 11 bases sitting between them. The CDR3 is made up of 13 amino acids. From germline, CDR1 is SGHVS and CDR2 FQNEAQ. The CDR3 region has the DNA TGTGCCAGCAGCTCCCAAGGGGCGCAGCCCCAGCATTTT. Translation gives CASSSQGAQPQHF.

The chain combines TRBV25-1 with TRBJ2-3; 8 bases fit TRBD2. Germline V lookup: CDR1 MGHDK, CDR2 SYGVNS. J lost 0 bases, V lost 3 bases, and 2 bases had no gene match. The CDR3 extends over 15 amino acids. Written as DNA, the CDR3 is TGTGCCAGCAGTGAGATAGCGGGAAGCACAGATACGCAGTATTTT. Encoded protein: CASSEIAGSTDTQYF.

The chain carries TRBV19 and TRBJ2-1; 7 bases match TRBD1. V lost 5 bases, J lost 4 bases, and 14 bases stayed unmatched. Per the germline V gene, CDR1 is LNHDA and CDR2 is SQIVND (reference sequence). CDR3 length equals 17 residues. The CDR3 region is CASSFSSRAGGYNEQFF. The CDR3 coding sequence is TGTGCCAGTAGTTTTAGTTCTCGGGCAGGGGGATACAATGAGCAGTTCTTC.

The table lists this clone with a few counts. The chain is built from TRBV4-1 and TRBJ2-5; D perhaps matches TRBD1 (7 bases). Germline lookup yields CDR1 MGHRA and CDR2 YSYEKL. CDR3 length equals 14 residues. Trimming pared 3 bases from V and 2 bases from J, leaving 10 bases between. CDR3 bases: TGCGCCAGCAGCCAGGAGGGACAGCAAGAGACCCAGTACTTC. The encoded protein is CASSQEGQQETQYF.

This clone was observed a handful of times. This chain links TRBV5-1 with TRBJ2-5, with D hard to call. In germline, CDR1 is SGHRS, CDR2 YFSETQ. Trimming removed 5 bases at V and 9 bases at J, with 23 bases between. CDR3 size: 15 residues. This CDR3 is CASSFSGGRGGAQYF. CDR3 sequence (DNA): TGCGCCAGCAGTTTTTCTGGTGGCCGTGGCGGCGCCCAGTACTTC.

The chain employs TRBV7-9 and TRBJ1-4; D is unresolved. The V end lost 3 bases, the J end lost 8 bases, and 10 bases lay between the germline ends. CDR1 is SEHNR and CDR2 is FQNEAQ in the germline V gene (reference sequence). The CDR3 is made up of 13 amino acids. This CDR3 is CASSFWVEEKLFF. CDR3 bases: TGTGCCAGCAGCTTTTGGGTGGAGGAAAAACTGTTTTTT. Using reference TRBV7-9 and TRBJ1-4 for the parts outside the CDR3, the full variable domain is DTGVSQNPRHKITKRGQNVTFRCDPISEHNRLYWYRQTLGQGPEFLTYFQNEAQLEKSRLLSDRFSAERPKGSFSTLEIQRTEQGDSAMYLCASSFWVEEKLFFGSGTQLSVL.

The chain is built from TRBV6-5 and TRBJ2-5, with 9 bases matching TRBD2. This CDR3 is built from 15 residues. Germline CDR1 MNHEY, CDR2 SVGAGI. V trimming: 6 bases; J trimming: 1 base; junction bases outside the gene matches: 6. Here the CDR3 reads CASSHPLAGQETQYF. In DNA, the CDR3 is TGTGCCAGCAGCCACCCACTAGCGGGCCAAGAGACCCAGTACTTC.

The chain uses TRBV7-9 and TRBJ1-4; TRBD1 agrees at 11 bases. Germline assignment: CDR1 SEHNR and CDR2 FQNEAQ (reference sequence). This CDR3 has 15 amino acids. V lost 5 bases, J lost 6 bases, and 5 bases stayed unmatched. The CDR3 here is CASSPGQGAHEKLFF. CDR3 sequence (DNA): TGTGCCAGCAGCCCCGGACAGGGGGCGCATGAAAAACTGTTTTTT.

The J gene is TRBJ2-7, the V gene TRBV7-2; 11 bases fit TRBD2. In germline, CDR1 is SGHTA, CDR2 FQGNSA. The CDR3 extends over 15 amino acids. Trimming removed 3 bases from V and 6 bases from J; junction bases left unmatched: 7. The CDR3 protein is CASSFRDSGRGEQYF. CDR3 nucleotides: TGTGCCAGCAGCTTTAGGGATAGCGGGAGGGGCGAGCAGTACTTC. Based on the CDR3 plus reference TRBV7-2 and TRBJ2-7, the full variable domain is GAGVSQSPSNKVTEKGKDVELRCDPISGHTALYWYRQSLGQGLEFLIYFQGNSAPDKSGLPSDRFSAERTGGSVSTLTIQRTQQEDSAVYLCASSFRDSGRGEQYFGPGTRLTVT.

The J gene is TRBJ2-5, the V gene TRBV7-7, with 11 nucleotides matching TRBD1. The assigned J gene may be wrong: the sequence end matches TRBJ2-7 better. The germline V gene encodes CDR1 SSHAT and CDR2 FNYEAQ (reference sequence). The CDR3 totals 14 residues. The CDR3 protein is CASSIGQGAYEQYF. The CDR3 DNA reads as TGTGCCAGCAGCATCGGACAGGGGGCTTACGAGCAGTACTTC.

This chain links TRBV2 with TRBJ2-7; TRBD2 matches 11 bases. The CDR3 sequence is 14 residues long. J was trimmed by 5 bases and V by 4 bases; bases with no gene match: 4. Germline V CDR1 and CDR2: SNHLY, FYNNEI. Here the CDR3 reads CASSGTSGSNEQYF. As DNA, the CDR3 is TGTGCCAGCAGTGGAACTAGCGGGAGTAACGAGCAGTACTTC.

The sample holds a few counts of this clone. The chain is built from TRBV12-5 and TRBJ2-7; D may be TRBD2 (6 bases). This CDR3 contains 15 residues. The germline CDR1 and CDR2 sequences are LGHNT and FRNRAP. Trimming took off 1 base at V and 7 bases at J, with 17 bases between the two ends. Here the CDR3 reads CASGLAAGLKWEQYF. In DNA form, the CDR3 reads TGTGCTAGTGGTTTGGCAGCGGGTCTTAAGTGGGAGCAGTACTTC.

This chain joins TRBV7-2 and TRBJ2-7; no firm D call. Trimming left V 7 bases short and J 1 base short, with 17 bases between. The CDR3 length is 15 residues. CDR1 is SGHTA, CDR2 FQGNSA, per germline. As DNA, the CDR3 is TGTGCCAGCACCCCCACTGACATGCTTTCCTACGAGCAGTACTTC. Translation: CASTPTDMLSYEQYF.

This sequence joins TRBV15 and TRBJ2-7, with D perhaps TRBD2 (5 bases). V shed 0 bases and J shed 0 bases, with 15 bases lying between them. Germline assignment: CDR1 LNHNV and CDR2 YYDKDF (reference sequence). The CDR3 runs 17 residues. This CDR3 is CATSRDWRRESSYEQYF. CDR3 bases: TGTGCCACCAGCAGAGATTGGAGACGGGAAAGCTCCTACGAGCAGTACTTC.

The chain joins TRBV7-2 to TRBJ1-1, with D perhaps TRBD1 (6 bases). The CDR3 has 13 residues. Per the germline V gene, CDR1 is SGHTA and CDR2 is FQGNSA. Deletions cut 6 bases from V and 1 base from J, with 9 bases between. For the CDR3, the DNA is TGTGCCAGCAGGCCGGGACAGAACACTGAAGCTTTCTTT. It encodes CASRPGQNTEAFF.

This chain joins TRBV4-1 and TRBJ2-1; 13 bases match TRBD2. The CDR3 is 20 amino acids. The V gene end was trimmed by 3 bases and the J gene end by 3 bases; junction bases not matched to a gene: 14. Germline assignment: CDR1 MGHRA and CDR2 YSYEKL. CDR3 protein: CASSQYHFGTSGAIYNEQFF. The CDR3 DNA follows: TGCGCCAGCAGCCAGTACCATTTTGGGACTAGCGGGGCAATCTACAATGAGCAGTTCTTC.